This is a list of T cell receptor beta chains from one sample in a study of blood T cell repertoires in COVID-19. Sequencing used immunoSEQ multiplex PCR; TCRdb keeps in-frame clones, though not all of them. The sample holds 110,000 or so clones; about 84% are singletons and the top ten take around 1.5%. Specimen: peripheral blood. The receptors were gathered from a man between 50 and 59 years old with acute or convalescent COVID-19. CDR3s leave out the opening cysteine and the closing phenylalanine or tryptophan.

V	J	CDR3
TRBV7-8	TRBJ1-2	ASSPTYRGQNYGYT
TRBV6-6	TRBJ1-3	ASMATSGNTIY
TRBV28	TRBJ1-2	ASSFGQGARAGYT
TRBV6-5	TRBJ1-2	ASREDGYGYT
TRBV5-1	TRBJ1-1	ASSKTVVDTEAF
TRBV6-5	TRBJ2-3	ALRAGGFDTQY
TRBV5-3	TRBJ1-3	ARSWDRVPPSGNTIY
TRBV2	TRBJ2-3	ASSARGTQY
TRBV5-1	TRBJ1-2	ASTADRNYGYT
TRBV4-2	TRBJ1-6	ASSQDQAGRGNSPLH
TRBV27	TRBJ1-6	ASRSFLDRANSPLH
TRBV19	TRBJ1-5	ASSIGVRNQPQH
TRBV11-2	TRBJ2-7	ASSLPRTGQY
TRBV2	TRBJ2-7	ASSQQGAGEQY
TRBV11-1	TRBJ2-6	ASSLEFRAGANVLT
TRBV28	TRBJ1-1	ASSLGTAIPEAF
TRBV19	TRBJ2-2	ARLRHQGHTGELF
TRBV7-3	TRBJ1-6	ASSPGLGSPLH
TRBV28	TRBJ1-2	ASSLQAPGLDGYT
TRBV19	TRBJ1-1	ASSWRELNTEAF
TRBV5-4	TRBJ2-7	ASSFTGLAGPSSYEQY
TRBV5-6	TRBJ1-1	ASSAQGKEYAEAF
TRBV5-1	TRBJ2-3	ASSFQFTDTQY
TRBV12-3/TRBV12-4	TRBJ1-6	ASRDNYNSPLH
TRBV5-1	TRBJ2-3	ASTDRLAGGSTDTQY
TRBV5-5	TRBJ1-6	ASSPGQLNSPLH
TRBV7-2	TRBJ2-2	ASSSGLAAVTGELF
TRBV7-9	TRBJ1-2	ASSLGTGGINYGYT
TRBV5-1	TRBJ2-4	ASSPGPGGGQNIQY
TRBV7-3	TRBJ1-1	ASSLTAGREAF
TRBV10-3	TRBJ1-2	AISVQGDYGYT
TRBV6-5	TRBJ1-2	ASRWGTGGEYGYT
TRBV5-1	TRBJ1-2	ASSWEPGHNYGYT
TRBV5-1	TRBJ1-2	ASSSGDRDYGYT
TRBV21-1	TRBJ2-7	ASSKRQGPNEQY
TRBV25-1	TRBJ2-3	ASSPRTGTDTQY
TRBV27	TRBJ2-5	ASSLWGVRGQETQY
TRBV5-4	TRBJ1-1	ASSLQGANTEAF
TRBV27	TRBJ1-2	ASSLTGHGYT
TRBV11-2	TRBJ2-1	ASSLARYNEQF
TRBV14	TRBJ2-3	ASSLRLTDTQY
TRBV11-2	TRBJ2-7	ASSPTGGYEQY
TRBV5-4	TRBJ2-2	ASSLAGGANTGELF
TRBV30	TRBJ1-1	AWSEGDTEAF
TRBV6-5	TRBJ2-3	ASRGTGGTTDTQY
TRBV6-5	TRBJ1-1	ASSYSIGVRTEAF
TRBV6-1	TRBJ1-5	ASSESRGGQPQH
TRBV13	TRBJ1-6	ASSPGQGSESPLH
TRBV5-8	TRBJ2-1	ASRRDSRSYNEQF
TRBV3-1/TRBV3-2	TRBJ2-5	ASERASGVKTQY
TRBV5-4	TRBJ2-1	ASSLVASGAGYEQF
TRBV5-6	TRBJ1-2	ASNLQGGYGYT